A single sample gave rise to the 20 T cell receptor beta chains below, sequenced in a study of blood T cell repertoires in COVID-19. This table comes from immunoSEQ multiplex PCR, and its TCRdb copy is limited to in-frame clones, with some not included. The sample gives about 290,000 clones, about nine tenths of which show up once; 1.7% is in the top ten. Material: PBMCs or T cells enriched from blood (not recorded which). These receptors all stem from a woman aged 40 to 49 who had recovered from COVID-19.

This CDR3 is CASSWGGGQGFYEQYF. Here the CDR3 DNA reads TGCGCCAGCAGCTGGGGGGGCGGACAGGGTTTCTACGAGCAGTACTTC. This chain uses TRBV5-1 with TRBJ2-7, with D possibly matching TRBD1 (8 bases). V was pared by 3 bases and J by 3 bases, with 19 bases between. CDR1 SGHRS and CDR2 YFSETQ come from the germline V gene. This CDR3 has 16 amino acids.

The chain recombines TRBV18 with TRBJ1-2, with a tentative D call TRBD1 (6 bases). The CDR3 sequence is 13 residues long. The V gene's germline CDR1 is KGHSH and CDR2 LQKENI. Trimming shortened V by 2 bases and J by 3 bases, and 7 bases separated the two germline ends. In DNA, the CDR3 is TGTGCCAGCTCACCAGGACAGCACTATGGCTACACCTTC. Amino acid sequence: CASSPGQHYGYTF.

V gene TRBV19 combines with J gene TRBJ2-3; 9 bases are shared with TRBD2. J gave up 3 bases and V 5 bases, and 33 bases lay outside the gene matches. Germline values: CDR1 LNHDA, CDR2 SQIVND (reference sequence). The CDR3 has 24 amino acids. CDR3 DNA sequence: TGTGCCAGTAGTCCCTGGGGTGCTAGCGGGGTAAAAAGGAAAGAAACCCCACTGACAGATACGCAGTATTTT. Its translation is CASSPWGASGVKRKETPLTDTQYF. The whole variable domain, filled in from reference TRBV19 and TRBJ2-3, reads DGGITQSPKYLFRKEGQNVTLSCEQNLNHDAMYWYRQDPGQGLRLIYYSQIVNDFQKGDIAEGYSVSREKKESFPLTVTSAQKNPTAFYLCASSPWGASGVKRKETPLTDTQYFGPGTRLTVL.

This chain links TRBV27 with TRBJ1-1; D is unresolved. This CDR3 comprises 15 residues. Trimming removed 1 base from V and 4 bases from J, with 13 bases in between. Per germline, CDR1 MNHEY and CDR2 SMNVEV (reference sequence). The CDR3 DNA follows: TGTGCCAGCAGTTTATTCGGGGTATTGGGCACTGAAGCTTTCTTT. Translated, it gives CASSLFGVLGTEAFF.

This clone was recorded only once. This chain joins TRBV9 and TRBJ2-3; no reliable D call. Trimming removed 0 bases at V and 2 bases at J, with 10 bases between. CDR1 is SGDLS and CDR2 is YYNGEE in the germline V gene. The CDR3 length is 15 residues. In DNA form, the CDR3 reads TGTGCCAGCAGCGTAGGGTCGGGTTTCACAGATACGCAGTATTTT. As protein: CASSVGSGFTDTQYF.

The chain joins TRBV18 to TRBJ2-1; D is undetermined. The CDR3 totals 14 residues. Germline assignment: CDR1 KGHSH and CDR2 LQKENI. Trimming shortened V by 3 bases and J by 10 bases, and 16 bases separated the two germline ends. This chain's CDR3 is CASSPPTRQEEQFF. The CDR3 coding sequence is TGTGCCAGCTCACCCCCGACTCGTCAAGAGGAGCAGTTCTTC.

The sample holds one count of this clone. J is TRBJ1-6 and V is TRBV7-9; 7 bases fit TRBD1. V lost 5 bases and J lost 8; bases outside the gene matches: 9. Germline assignment: CDR1 SEHNR and CDR2 FQNEAQ (reference sequence). This CDR3 contains 15 residues. In nucleotides, the CDR3 is TGTGCCAGCAGCCCTTACAGGGGTGGGGATTCACCCCTCCACTTT. This gives the protein CASSPYRGGDSPLHF.

The chain has TRBV5-1 and TRBJ1-1; 7 bases are a match to TRBD1. The V gene's germline CDR1 is SGHRS and CDR2 YFSETQ. Trimming cost V 5 bases and J 1 base; bases outside gene matches: 8. The CDR3 loop spans 15 amino acids. The CDR3 region has the DNA TGCGCCAGCAGACAGACAGGGCCACGGAACACTGAAGCTTTCTTT. Its translation is CASRQTGPRNTEAFF. Together with reference TRBV5-1 and TRBJ1-1, the CDR3 gives the full variable domain: KAGVTQTPRYLIKTRGQQVTLSCSPISGHRSVSWYQQTPGQGLQFLFEYFSETQRNKGNFPGRFSGRQFSNSRSEMNVSTLELGDSALYLCASRQTGPRNTEAFFGQGTRLTVV.

The rearrangement links TRBV19 to TRBJ2-2, with a tentative D call TRBD2 (5 bases). CDR3 size: 14 residues. Trimming left V 6 bases short and J 5 bases short, with 13 bases between. The germline V gene encodes CDR1 LNHDA and CDR2 SQIVND (reference sequence). As DNA, the CDR3 is TGTGCCAGTAGCAGCGGTCTAGGTACCGGGGAGCTGTTTTTT. This codes for CASSSGLGTGELFF.

In this sample, this clone turned up once. V is TRBV24-1 and J is TRBJ2-2; no reliable D call. The CDR3 spans 12 residues. The V gene lost 3 bases and the J gene lost 5 bases, with 3 bases spanning the gap. The germline CDR1 and CDR2 sequences are KGHDR and SFDVKD. This CDR3 is CATSDATGELFF. The CDR3 nucleotides read TGTGCCACCAGTGATGCGACCGGGGAGCTGTTTTTT.

The CDR3: CASSYRSGGNTGELFF. CDR3 DNA sequence: TGTGCCAGCAGTTACCGAAGCGGGGGGAACACCGGGGAGCTGTTTTTT. The chain combines TRBV6-2 or TRBV6-3 with TRBJ2-2; 8 bases fit TRBD2. V trimming: 2 bases; J trimming: 1 base; junction bases outside the gene matches: 3. The germline V gene encodes CDR1 MNHEY and CDR2 SVGEGT. The CDR3 runs to 16 residues.

This clone is a singleton in its sample. The V call is TRBV6-6, the J call TRBJ1-5, with D perhaps matching TRBD1 (6 bases). V lost 5 bases and J 3 bases, leaving 14 bases between the germline ends. The CDR3 totals 15 residues. Germline CDR1 reads MNHNY; CDR2 reads SVGAGI (reference sequence). The CDR3 DNA follows: TGTGCCAGCAGTCCGCAGGGGTTCATCAATCAGCCCCAGCATTTT. It is translated as CASSPQGFINQPQHF.

The chain links TRBV19 to TRBJ1-5, with TRBD1 matching 10 bases. Trimming took 6 bases from V and 3 from J; bases not matched to a gene: 5. The V gene's germline CDR1 is LNHDA and CDR2 SQIVND (reference sequence). The CDR3 consists of 15 residues. CDR3 region: CASSPDRGYNQPQHF. CDR3 bases: TGTGCCAGTAGCCCGGACAGGGGGTACAATCAGCCCCAGCATTTT.

The CDR3 spells CASNPLAGAKDTQYF. The CDR3 DNA reads as TGTGCCAGCAACCCACTAGCGGGAGCTAAAGATACGCAGTATTTT. This chain connects TRBV6-2 or TRBV6-3 to TRBJ2-3; 11 nucleotides agree with TRBD2. The germline gives CDR1 MNHEY, CDR2 SVGEGT. V was pared by 7 bases and J by 5 bases, with 8 bases of the junction left unmatched. The CDR3 loop spans 15 amino acids.

The chain combines TRBV5-6 with TRBJ1-6, with TRBD1 matching 8 bases. The CDR3 totals 14 residues. J gave up 11 bases and V 4 bases, and 8 bases lay outside the gene matches. CDR1 is SGHDT and CDR2 is YYEEEE in the germline V gene. The CDR3 nucleotides are TGTGCCAGCAGCGCTCGGACAGGGATGACACCCCTCCACTTT. Amino acid sequence: CASSARTGMTPLHF.

This sequence joins TRBV19 and TRBJ1-2; 10 bases align to TRBD1. This CDR3 region has 16 residues. The V gene end was trimmed by 1 base and the J gene end by 6 bases; junction bases not matched to a gene: 8. Germline assignment: CDR1 LNHDA and CDR2 SQIVND (reference sequence). The CDR3 loop reads CASSIGQGTGVDGYTF. CDR3 DNA sequence: TGTGCCAGTAGTATAGGACAGGGGACAGGGGTTGATGGCTACACCTTC.

The chain links TRBV25-1 to TRBJ1-4, with 9 positions matching TRBD1. This CDR3 contains 13 residues. Per germline, CDR1 MGHDK and CDR2 SYGVNS. The ends lost 6 bases at V and 7 bases at J; junction bases unmatched: 3. CDR3 sequence reads: CASRQGAVEKLFF. The DNA of the CDR3 is TGTGCCAGCAGACAGGGGGCAGTTGAAAAACTGTTTTTT.

This sequence joins TRBV7-2 and TRBJ2-7; TRBD2 agrees at 8 bases. Per the germline V gene, CDR1 is SGHTA and CDR2 is FQGNSA. The ends lost 1 base at V and 4 bases at J; junction bases unmatched: 9. This CDR3 contains 16 residues. CDR3 region: CASSLGLQAGEYEQYF. In nucleotides, the CDR3 is TGTGCCAGCAGCTTAGGTCTTCAAGCGGGAGAGTACGAGCAGTACTTC.

The V and J genes are TRBV5-4 and TRBJ2-7; 9 bases match TRBD2. The CDR3 length is 15 residues. The germline V gene has CDR1 SGHNT and CDR2 YYREEE (reference sequence). The V and J ends lost 4 bases and 2 bases, in that order; junction bases with no gene match: 7. CDR3 protein: CASSPDSGSTYEQYF. The CDR3 bases are TGTGCCAGCAGCCCCGATAGCGGGAGTACCTACGAGCAGTACTTC. The full variable domain, with the rest looked up from reference TRBV5-4 and TRBJ2-7, is ETGVTQSPTHLIKTRGQQVTLRCSSQSGHNTVSWYQQALGQGPQFIFQYYREEENGRGNFPPRFSGLQFPNYSSELNVNALELDDSALYLCASSPDSGSTYEQYFGPGTRLTVT.

The chain links TRBV7-2 to TRBJ2-5, with no clear D. V was pared by 5 bases and J by 7 bases, with 8 bases between. Germline V gene sequence: CDR1 SGHTA, CDR2 FQGNSA. The CDR3 totals 11 residues. CDR3 protein: CASSPGGTQYF. The DNA for the CDR3 is TGTGCCAGCAGCCCGGGTGGGACCCAGTACTTC.